What follows are 17 T cell receptor beta chains derived from one specimen sequenced in a study of blood T cell repertoires in COVID-19. TCRdb keeps only in-frame clones here, not all; method: immunoSEQ multiplex PCR. The sample lists over 150,000 clones, approximately 94% occurring once. Input material: peripheral blood. The source is a man under 40 with COVID-19, enrolled during active disease.

V gene TRBV7-6 combines with J gene TRBJ1-2, with 9 bases fitting TRBD1. Germline values: CDR1 SGHVS, CDR2 FNYEAQ. The CDR3 loop spans 14 amino acids. J lost 8 bases, V lost 4 bases, and 8 bases had no gene match. The CDR3 here is CASSSVDRGEGYTF. The CDR3 DNA is TGTGCCAGCAGCTCCGTCGACAGGGGGGAAGGCTACACCTTC.

This rearrangement joins TRBV6-2 or TRBV6-3 to TRBJ2-4; tentatively, D is TRBD2 (6 bases). Germline CDR1 MNHEY, CDR2 SVGEGT. There are 15 residues in the CDR3. The V end was cut by 6 bases, the J end by 0 bases, with 12 bases between. CDR3 region: CASSRSGLAKNIQYF. In DNA, the CDR3 is TGTGCCAGCAGCAGAAGCGGGCTAGCCAAAAACATTCAGTACTTC.

The CDR3 DNA follows: TGTGCCAGCAGTGAAGGGCCCGCCAGTAACAATGAGCAGTTCTTC. Translation gives CASSEGPASNNEQFF. The rearrangement links TRBV6-1 to TRBJ2-1; D remains ambiguous. V lost 1 base to trimming and J lost 5 bases, with 12 bases between them. The CDR3 consists of 15 residues. CDR1 MNHNS and CDR2 SASEGT come from the germline V gene.

The chain is built from TRBV6-1 and TRBJ1-2; D remains ambiguous. Germline V gene sequence: CDR1 MNHNS, CDR2 SASEGT. The CDR3 runs 15 residues. V dropped 1 base and J dropped 7 bases, with 16 bases sitting between them. The CDR3 loop is CASSEVGRIFAGYTF. The CDR3 DNA is TGTGCCAGCAGTGAAGTGGGCAGAATTTTTGCTGGCTACACCTTC.

The chain has TRBV7-9 and TRBJ2-7; no definite D call. Deletions cut 5 bases from V and 4 bases from J, with 6 bases between. This CDR3 comprises 11 residues. Germline CDR1 and CDR2: SEHNR and FQNEAQ (reference sequence). The CDR3 here is CASSREYEQYF. The CDR3 DNA reads TGTGCCAGCAGCCGAGAGTACGAGCAGTACTTC.

J is TRBJ1-6 and V is TRBV27; D call uncertain. The V gene's germline CDR1 is MNHEY and CDR2 SMNVEV (reference sequence). The CDR3 totals 15 residues. V gave up 1 base and J gave up 7 bases, with 11 bases separating them. CDR3 sequence (DNA): TGTGCCAGCAGTTTATTGGGCAGGAGGAATTCACCCCTCCACTTT. Its protein is CASSLLGRRNSPLHF.

The chain recombines TRBV10-3 with TRBJ2-2, with D tentatively TRBD2 (6 bases). Trimming pared 10 bases from V and 5 bases from J, leaving 14 bases between. Germline loops: CDR1 ENHRY, CDR2 SYGVKD. The CDR3 consists of 13 residues. CDR3 bases: TGTGCCAGCTCCGGGAGCCAAACCGGGGAGCTGTTTTTT. This translates into CASSGSQTGELFF.

V gene TRBV13 combines with J gene TRBJ2-3; D gene ambiguous. The CDR3 is made up of 14 amino acids. Deletions cut 3 bases from V and 0 bases from J, with 7 bases between. From germline, CDR1 is PRHDT and CDR2 FYEKMQ (reference sequence). Here the CDR3 DNA reads TGTGCCAGCAGCTTGGTGGCTAGCACAGATACGCAGTATTTT. Its protein is CASSLVASTDTQYF. The complete variable domain, with remaining parts taken from reference TRBV13 and TRBJ2-3, reads AAGVIQSPRHLIKEKRETATLKCYPIPRHDTVYWYQQGPGQDPQFLISFYEKMQSDKGSIPDRFSAQQFSDYHSELNMSSLELGDSALYFCASSLVASTDTQYFGPGTRLTVL.

The CDR3 is CASSLDTRSYNEQFF. In nucleotides, the CDR3 is TGCGCCAGCAGTCTCGACACAAGATCCTACAATGAGCAGTTCTTC. The chain has TRBV5-1 and TRBJ2-1; D not resolved. The V gene lost 5 bases and the J gene lost 1 base, with 13 bases spanning the gap. The CDR3 is 15 residues long. Germline V gene data show CDR1 as SGHRS and CDR2 as YFSETQ.

This clone has just one count. The chain carries TRBV1 and TRBJ2-7; TRBD2, the table's D call, lacks a check against the DNA. TRBV1 is described as a pseudogene. The CDR3 covers 18 residues. CDR3 bases: TGCACCAGCAGTCCCGCCTGGCTGAGCGGGGGGACCCCCCTCGAGCAGTACTTC. This translates into CTSSPAWLSGGTPLEQYF.

The genes are TRBV25-1 and TRBJ1-2; no clear D gene. The CDR3 totals 13 residues. Trimming removed 7 bases at V and 6 bases at J, with 15 bases between. Per the germline V gene, CDR1 is MGHDK and CDR2 is SYGVNS. The CDR3 DNA follows: TGTGCCAGCAACCCGTCGGGTTCTCATGGCTACACCTTC. Translated: CASNPSGSHGYTF.

The table lists this clone with a few counts. CDR3 sequence (DNA): TGTGCCAGCAGTATAGCGGGGGGTCTCGGGAATGAGCAGTTCTTC. Its protein is CASSIAGGLGNEQFF. This chain joins TRBV27 and TRBJ2-1; 10 nucleotides line up with TRBD2. The CDR3 consists of 15 residues. The J segment lost 7 bases and the V segment lost 5 bases, leaving 8 bases of the junction unmatched. The germline V gene encodes CDR1 MNHEY and CDR2 SMNVEV (reference sequence).

The CDR3 spells CASSGDRGLYEQYF. As DNA, the CDR3 is TGTGCCAGCAGCGGTGACAGGGGGCTCTACGAGCAGTACTTC. The chain combines TRBV5-6 with TRBJ2-7, with 10 bases fitting TRBD1. CDR1 is SGHDT, CDR2 YYEEEE, per germline. V shed 4 bases, J shed 3 bases, and the junction held 4 bases outside the gene matches. The CDR3 contains 14 residues.

The chain links TRBV11-2 to TRBJ2-5; weak D call: TRBD1 (5 bases). V shed 0 bases and J shed 4 bases, with 9 bases lying between them. The CDR3 has 14 amino acids. Germline V CDR1 and CDR2: SGHAT, FQNNGV. The CDR3: CASSLDSGRETQYF. Here the CDR3 DNA reads TGTGCCAGCAGCTTAGATTCAGGGCGAGAGACCCAGTACTTC.

The chain has TRBV5-4 and TRBJ2-3, with TRBD2 identical over 9 bases. With V trimmed by 4 bases and J by 1 base, 4 bases remained unmatched. There are 15 residues in the CDR3. Germline-derived CDR1 and CDR2 are SGHNT and YYREEE (reference sequence). The CDR3 sequence is CASSGPSGGTDTQYF. CDR3 nucleotide sequence: TGTGCCAGCAGCGGACCTAGCGGGGGCACAGATACGCAGTATTTT.

The chain has TRBV4-2 and TRBJ2-7, with 10 bases matching TRBD1. V lost 3 bases, J lost 2 bases, and 4 bases stayed unmatched. Germline V gene data show CDR1 as LGHNA and CDR2 as YNFKEQ. CDR3 length: 15 residues. The CDR3 DNA is TGTGCCAGCAGCCAGCCCGGGACAGGGGCCTACGAGCAGTACTTC. Encoded protein: CASSQPGTGAYEQYF.

In its sample, this clone was seen once. The chain couples TRBV7-2 to TRBJ1-2; 9 nucleotides match TRBD1. V was pared by 4 bases and J by 1 base, with 4 bases of the junction left unmatched. The CDR3 runs 15 residues. In germline, CDR1 is SGHTA, CDR2 FQGNSA. CDR3 loop: CASSSRTGDNYGYTF. CDR3 nucleotide sequence: TGTGCCAGCAGCTCACGGACAGGGGATAACTATGGCTACACCTTC.